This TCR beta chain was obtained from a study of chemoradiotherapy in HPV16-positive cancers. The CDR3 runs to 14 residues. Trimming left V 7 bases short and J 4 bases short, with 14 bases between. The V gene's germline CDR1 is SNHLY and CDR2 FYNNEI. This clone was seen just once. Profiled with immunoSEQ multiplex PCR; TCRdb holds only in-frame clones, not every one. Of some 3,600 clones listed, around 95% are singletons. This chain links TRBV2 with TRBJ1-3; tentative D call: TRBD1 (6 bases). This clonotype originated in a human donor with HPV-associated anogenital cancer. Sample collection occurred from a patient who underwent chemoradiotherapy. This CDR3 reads CASIATGSGNTIYF. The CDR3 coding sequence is TGTGCCAGCATTGCAACAGGGTCAGGAAACACCATATATTTT.